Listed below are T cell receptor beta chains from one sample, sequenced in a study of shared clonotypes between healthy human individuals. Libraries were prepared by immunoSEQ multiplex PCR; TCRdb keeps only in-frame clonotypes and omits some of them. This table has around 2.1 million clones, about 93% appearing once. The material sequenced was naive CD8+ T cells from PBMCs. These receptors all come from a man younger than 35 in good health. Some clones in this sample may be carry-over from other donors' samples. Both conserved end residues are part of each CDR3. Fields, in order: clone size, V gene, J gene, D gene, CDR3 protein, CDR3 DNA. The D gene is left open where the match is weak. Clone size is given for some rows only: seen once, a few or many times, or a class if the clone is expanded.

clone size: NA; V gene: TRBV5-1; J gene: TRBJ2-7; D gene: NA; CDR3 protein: CASSATGQAYEQYF; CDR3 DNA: TGCGCCAGCAGTGCCACAGGGCAAGCCTACGAGCAGTACTTC
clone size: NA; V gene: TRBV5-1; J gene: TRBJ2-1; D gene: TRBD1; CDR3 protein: CASSLARDRGLRDEQFF; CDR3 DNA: TGCGCCAGCAGCTTGGCCCGGGACAGGGGGCTTAGGGATGAGCAGTTCTTC
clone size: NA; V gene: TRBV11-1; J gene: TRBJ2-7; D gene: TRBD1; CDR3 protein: CASSLARDSLYEQYF; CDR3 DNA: TGTGCCAGCAGCTTAGCTAGGGACAGCCTATACGAGCAGTACTTC
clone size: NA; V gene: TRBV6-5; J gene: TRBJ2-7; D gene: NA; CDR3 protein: CASSISGFYEQYF; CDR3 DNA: TGTGCCAGCAGCATCAGCGGGTTCTACGAGCAGTACTTC
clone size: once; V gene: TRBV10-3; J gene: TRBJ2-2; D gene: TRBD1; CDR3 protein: CAISEEGGRAGELFF; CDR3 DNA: TGTGCCATCAGTGAGGAAGGGGGCCGAGCCGGGGAGCTGTTTTTT
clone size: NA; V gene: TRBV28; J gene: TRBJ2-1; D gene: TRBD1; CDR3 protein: CASSGRQGKGNEQFF; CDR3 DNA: TGTGCCAGCAGTGGACGACAGGGGAAGGGCAATGAGCAGTTCTTC
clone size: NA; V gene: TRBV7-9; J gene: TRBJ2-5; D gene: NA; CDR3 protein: CASSLAMETQYF; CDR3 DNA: TGTGCCAGCAGCTTAGCTATGGAGACCCAGTACTTC
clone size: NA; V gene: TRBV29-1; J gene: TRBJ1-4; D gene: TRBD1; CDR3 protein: CSVKGATEYEKLFF; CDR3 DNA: TGCAGCGTTAAGGGGGCGACAGAGTATGAAAAACTGTTTTTT
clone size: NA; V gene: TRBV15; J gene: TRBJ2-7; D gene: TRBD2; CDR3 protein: CATRPGLASHEQYF; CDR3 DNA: TGTGCCACCAGACCGGGACTAGCGTCCCACGAGCAGTACTTC
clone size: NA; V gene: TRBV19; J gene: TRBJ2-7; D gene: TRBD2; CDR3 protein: CASSSDPGLLSYEQYF; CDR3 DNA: TGTGCCAGTAGTAGCGATCCGGGACTATTATCCTACGAGCAGTACTTC
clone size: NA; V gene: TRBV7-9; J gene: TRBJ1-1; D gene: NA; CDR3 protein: CASSSHNENTEAFF; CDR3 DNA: TGTGCCAGCAGCTCGCACAATGAAAACACTGAAGCTTTCTTT
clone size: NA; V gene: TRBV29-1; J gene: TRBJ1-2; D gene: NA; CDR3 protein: CSVWGDYGYTF; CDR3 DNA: TGCAGCGTGTGGGGGGACTATGGCTACACCTTC
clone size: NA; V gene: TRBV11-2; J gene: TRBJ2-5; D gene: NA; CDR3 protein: CASSSNLDITRGLQETQYF; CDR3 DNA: TGTGCCAGCAGCTCTAACTTAGATATAACCAGGGGCCTCCAAGAGACCCAGTACTTC
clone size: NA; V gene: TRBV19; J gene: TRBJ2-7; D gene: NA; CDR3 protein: CASSIGSEYEQYF; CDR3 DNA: TGTGCCAGTAGTATAGGGTCAGAGTACGAGCAGTACTTC
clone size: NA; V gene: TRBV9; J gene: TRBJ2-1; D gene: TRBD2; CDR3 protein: CASTEGGSAFHEQFF; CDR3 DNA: TGTGCCAGCACCGAGGGCGGGAGCGCTTTCCATGAGCAGTTCTTC
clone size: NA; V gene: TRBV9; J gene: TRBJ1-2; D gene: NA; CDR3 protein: CASSVGLGANGYTF; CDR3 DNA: TGTGCCAGCAGCGTAGGCTTGGGGGCTAATGGCTACACCTTC
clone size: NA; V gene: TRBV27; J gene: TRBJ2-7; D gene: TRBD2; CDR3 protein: CASSYALGSGSAYEQYF; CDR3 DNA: TGTGCCAGCAGTTACGCCTTGGGGAGCGGGAGTGCCTACGAGCAGTACTTC
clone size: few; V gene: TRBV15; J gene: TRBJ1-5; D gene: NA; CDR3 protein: CATSDPTGRQPQHF; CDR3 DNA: TGTGCCACCAGCGATCCCACAGGGCGTCAGCCCCAGCATTTT
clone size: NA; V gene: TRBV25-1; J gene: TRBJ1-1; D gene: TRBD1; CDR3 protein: CASSESGGFTEAFF; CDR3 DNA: TGTGCCAGCAGTGAATCAGGGGGCTTCACTGAAGCTTTCTTT
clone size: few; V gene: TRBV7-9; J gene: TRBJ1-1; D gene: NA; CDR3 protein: CASSLMSAEAFF; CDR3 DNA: TGTGCCAGCAGCTTAATGTCGGCTGAAGCTTTCTTT
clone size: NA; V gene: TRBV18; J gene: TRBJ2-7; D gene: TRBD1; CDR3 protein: CASSPSGTDLYEQYF; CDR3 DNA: TGTGCCAGCTCACCGTCCGGGACAGACCTCTACGAGCAGTACTTC
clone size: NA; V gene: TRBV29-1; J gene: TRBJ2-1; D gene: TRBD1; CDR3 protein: CSVRTGNNEQFF; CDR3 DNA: TGCAGCGTGAGGACAGGGAACAATGAGCAGTTCTTC
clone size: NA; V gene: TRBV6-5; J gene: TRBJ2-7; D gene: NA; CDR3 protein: CASSYFGLIYEQYF; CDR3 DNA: TGTGCCAGCAGTTACTTCGGACTGATCTACGAGCAGTACTTC
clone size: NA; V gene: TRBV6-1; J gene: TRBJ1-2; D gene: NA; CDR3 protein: CASSEFTGNYGYTF; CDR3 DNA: TGTGCCAGCAGTGAGTTTACAGGAAACTATGGCTACACCTTC
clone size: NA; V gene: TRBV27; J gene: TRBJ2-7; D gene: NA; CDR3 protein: CASSLRDRQVEQYF; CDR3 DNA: TGTGCCAGCAGTTTGCGGGACCGGCAGGTCGAGCAGTACTTC
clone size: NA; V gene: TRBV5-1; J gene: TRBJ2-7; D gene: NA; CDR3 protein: CASSRDLPPSYEQYF; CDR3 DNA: TGCGCCAGCAGCAGGGACTTGCCCCCGTCCTACGAGCAGTACTTC
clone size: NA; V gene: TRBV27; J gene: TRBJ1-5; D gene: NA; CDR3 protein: CASSLLGRNQPQHF; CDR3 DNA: TGTGCCAGCAGTTTATTGGGCAGAAATCAGCCCCAGCATTTT
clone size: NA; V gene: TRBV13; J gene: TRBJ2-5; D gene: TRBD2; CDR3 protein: CASSLAGLAGGWVETQYF; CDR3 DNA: TGTGCCAGCAGCTTAGCGGGACTAGCGGGAGGCTGGGTGGAGACCCAGTACTTC
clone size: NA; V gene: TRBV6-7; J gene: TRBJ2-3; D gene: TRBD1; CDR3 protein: CASTGTGADTQYF; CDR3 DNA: TGTGCCAGCACCGGGACAGGGGCAGATACGCAGTATTTT
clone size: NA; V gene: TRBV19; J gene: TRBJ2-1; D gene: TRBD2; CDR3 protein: CASSIDAGGKREQFF; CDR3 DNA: TGTGCCAGTAGTATAGATGCGGGAGGCAAGCGCGAGCAGTTCTTC
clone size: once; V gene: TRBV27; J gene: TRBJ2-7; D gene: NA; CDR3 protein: CASSLSGGAGYEQYF; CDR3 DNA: TGTGCCAGCAGTTTATCGGGGGGAGCAGGCTACGAGCAGTACTTC
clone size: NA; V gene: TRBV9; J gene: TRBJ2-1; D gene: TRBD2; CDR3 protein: CASSARIAGVRNEQFF; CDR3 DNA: TGTGCCAGCAGCGCCCGAATAGCGGGAGTGAGGAATGAGCAGTTCTTC
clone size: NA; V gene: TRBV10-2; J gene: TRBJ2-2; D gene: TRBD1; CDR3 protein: CASRDRVFSGELFF; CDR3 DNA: TGCGCCAGCCGGGACAGGGTTTTTTCCGGGGAGCTGTTTTTT
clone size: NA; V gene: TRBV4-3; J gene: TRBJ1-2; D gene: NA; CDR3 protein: CASSQDTDTYGYTF; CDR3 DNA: TGCGCCAGCAGCCAAGATACAGATACCTACGGCTACACCTTC
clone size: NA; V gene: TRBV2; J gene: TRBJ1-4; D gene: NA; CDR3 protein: CASTNIRATNEKLFF; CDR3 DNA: TGTGCCAGCACTAATATCAGAGCAACTAATGAAAAACTGTTTTTT
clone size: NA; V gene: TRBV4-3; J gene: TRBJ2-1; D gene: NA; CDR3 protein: CASSQAQGEQFF; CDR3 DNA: TGCGCCAGCAGCCAAGCCCAGGGAGAGCAGTTCTTC
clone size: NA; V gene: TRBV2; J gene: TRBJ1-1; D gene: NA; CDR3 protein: CASTSPDSANTEAFF; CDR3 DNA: TGTGCCAGCACATCCCCGGACAGTGCGAACACTGAAGCTTTCTTT
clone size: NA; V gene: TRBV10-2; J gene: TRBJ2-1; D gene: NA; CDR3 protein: CASTDYNEQFF; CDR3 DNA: TGCGCCAGCACAGACTACAATGAGCAGTTCTTC
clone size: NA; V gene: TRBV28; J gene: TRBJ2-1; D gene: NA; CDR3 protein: CASSARPSVLSNNEQFF; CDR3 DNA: TGTGCCAGCAGTGCCCGACCTAGCGTTCTTTCCAACAATGAGCAGTTCTTC
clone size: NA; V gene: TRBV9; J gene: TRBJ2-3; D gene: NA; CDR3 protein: CASSVGDHTDTQYF; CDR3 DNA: TGTGCCAGCAGCGTAGGGGACCACACAGATACGCAGTATTTT
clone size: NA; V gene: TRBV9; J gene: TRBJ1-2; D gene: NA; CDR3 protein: CASSPEKGKDSYGYTF; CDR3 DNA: TGTGCCAGCAGCCCCGAGAAGGGGAAGGATAGCTATGGCTACACCTTC
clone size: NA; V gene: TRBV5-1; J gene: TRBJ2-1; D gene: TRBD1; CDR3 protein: CASSPPGGHNEQFF; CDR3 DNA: TGCGCCAGCAGCCCCCCAGGGGGTCACAATGAGCAGTTCTTC
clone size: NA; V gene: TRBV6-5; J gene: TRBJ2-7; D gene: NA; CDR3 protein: CASSPTGNPYEQYF; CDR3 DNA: TGTGCCAGCAGTCCCACAGGGAACCCCTACGAGCAGTACTTC
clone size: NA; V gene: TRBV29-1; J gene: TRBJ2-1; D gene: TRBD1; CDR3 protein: CSVETHPHGTVPYNEQFF; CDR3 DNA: TGCAGCGTTGAAACTCATCCCCACGGGACAGTCCCTTACAATGAGCAGTTCTTC
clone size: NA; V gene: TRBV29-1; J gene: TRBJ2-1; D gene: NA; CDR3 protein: CSVGQGIYNEQFF; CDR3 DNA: TGCAGCGTTGGGCAGGGGATTTACAATGAGCAGTTCTTC